Listed below are T cell receptor beta chains from one sample, sequenced in a study of T cells after yellow fever vaccination. Via MiXCR, TCRdb re-called the 5' RACE reads, giving one row per CDR3 protein. The table lists some 120,000 distinct CDR3 sequences, about 16% of them singletons, with approximately 39% in the top ten. The starting material was CD8+ T cells sorted from PBMCs, obtained 5 days after the yellow fever booster vaccination. The receptors originated from a man between 18 and 35 years old who received the YFV17D yellow fever vaccine. CDR3s include the opening cysteine and the closing phenylalanine or tryptophan. A D gene is named only where the DNA matches it firmly. The size field is filled for only some rows; it gives once, few, many or a size class.

clone_size	j_call	d_call	v_call	cdr3_aa	cdr3_nt
few	TRBJ2-5	TRBD1	TRBV2	CASSERDRGRETQYF	TGTGCCAGCAGTGAACGGGACAGGGGGCGAGAGACCCAGTACTTC
.	TRBJ2-5	TRBD2	TRBV28	CASSQSGGTQYF	TGTGCCAGCAGTCAGAGCGGGGGGACCCAGTACTTC
.	TRBJ2-2	TRBD2	TRBV12-3/TRBV12-4	CASSLTSGVTGELFF	TGTGCCAGCAGTCTAACTAGCGGGGTCACCGGGGAGCTGTTTTTT
.	TRBJ2-1	.	TRBV19	CASSGSSSYNEQFF	TGTGCCAGTAGTGGGTCGAGCTCCTACAATGAGCAGTTCTTC
.	TRBJ2-1	TRBD1	TRBV4-1	CASSDPGQGAHEQFF	TGCGCCAGCAGCGATCCGGGACAGGGGGCTCATGAGCAGTTCTTC
few	TRBJ2-5	TRBD2	TRBV5-6	CASSLGLAGGRLRETQYF	TGTGCCAGCAGCTTGGGACTAGCGGGGGGGCGGTTAAGAGAGACCCAGTACTTC
few	TRBJ2-2	TRBD1	TRBV23-1	CASSNRDRRLTGELFF	TGCGCCAGCAGTAACCGGGACAGGAGACTCACCGGGGAGCTGTTTTTT
few	TRBJ1-5	TRBD1	TRBV12-5	CASGLGDRVNQPQHF	TGTGCTAGTGGTTTGGGGGACAGGGTCAATCAGCCCCAGCATTTT
few	TRBJ2-1	.	TRBV4-1	CASSQKTGPLGEQFF	TGCGCCAGCAGCCAAAAAACGGGACCCTTGGGTGAGCAGTTCTTC
many	TRBJ1-2	.	TRBV10-3	CAISPSGENYGYTF	TGTGCCATCAGTCCCTCAGGGGAAAACTATGGCTACACCTTC
few	TRBJ1-1	.	TRBV12-3/TRBV12-4	CASSLFDGRGPEAFF	TGTGCCAGCAGTTTATTTGACGGCAGGGGCCCTGAAGCTTTCTTT
.	TRBJ2-4	.	TRBV3-1	CASSQDLGQKNIQYF	TGTGCCAGCAGCCAAGATCTCGGACAGAAAAACATTCAGTACTTC
.	TRBJ2-5	.	TRBV20-1	CSTSPGAGFKLETQYF	TGCAGCACATCTCCGGGTGCGGGGTTTAAGTTAGAGACCCAGTACTTC
.	TRBJ2-5	.	TRBV6-5	CASRPTSGSPQETQYF	TGTGCCAGCAGGCCTACTTCAGGGTCCCCCCAAGAGACCCAGTACTTC
many	TRBJ1-4	.	TRBV4-1	CASSQAGGGEKLFF	TGCGCCAGCAGCCAAGCTGGGGGCGGTGAAAAACTGTTTTTT
few	TRBJ2-1	TRBD1	TRBV7-9	CASSWPQGIEQFF	TGTGCCAGCAGCTGGCCACAGGGGATTGAGCAGTTCTTC
.	TRBJ2-5	.	TRBV4-1	CASSPSPPAVKETQYF	TGCGCCAGCAGCCCGTCTCCCCCGGCCGTGAAAGAGACCCAGTACTTC
many	TRBJ1-2	.	TRBV24-1	CATSDPGRITEGYTF	TGTGCCACCAGTGACCCGGGACGAATTACAGAAGGCTACACCTTC
.	TRBJ2-1	TRBD2	TRBV4-2	CASSQELAGGYNEQFF	TGTGCCAGCAGCCAAGAACTAGCGGGGGGTTACAATGAGCAGTTCTTC
once	TRBJ2-7	TRBD2	TRBV6-2/TRBV6-3	CASRTLRGDYEQYF	TGTGCCAGCAGGACTCTGCGGGGGGACTACGAGCAGTACTTC
many	TRBJ2-7	.	TRBV7-9	CASSPGPSYEQYF	TGTGCCAGCAGCCCGGGACCGAGCTACGAGCAGTACTTC
.	TRBJ2-4	.	TRBV9	CASSVGGQAKNIQYF	TGTGCCAGCAGCGTTGGGGGCCAAGCCAAAAACATTCAGTACTTC
.	TRBJ2-3	.	TRBV6-1	CASSLRTLSTDTQYF	TGTGCCAGCAGTCTAAGGACACTTTCGACAGATACGCAGTATTTT
few	TRBJ2-2	.	TRBV12-3/TRBV12-4	CASSLGENTGELFF	TGTGCCAGCAGTTTAGGGGAGAACACCGGGGAGCTGTTTTTT
few	TRBJ2-4	.	TRBV4-1	CASSHLGANIAKNIQYF	TGCGCCAGCAGCCACTTGGGGGCTAACATAGCCAAAAACATTCAGTACTTC
few	TRBJ2-7	.	TRBV7-9	CASSTQRFGSYEQYF	TGTGCCAGCAGCACCCAGCGATTTGGCTCCTACGAGCAGTACTTC
.	TRBJ1-2	.	TRBV29-1	CSVGSTGIYGYTF	TGCAGCGTAGGGTCCACAGGAATCTATGGCTACACCTTC
.	TRBJ1-2	.	TRBV12-3/TRBV12-4	CASSRRGYGYGYTF	TGTGCCAGCAGTCGTAGGGGTTATGGGTATGGCTACACCTTC
.	TRBJ1-5	.	TRBV4-1	CASSQMTLNQPQHF	TGCGCCAGCAGCCAGATGACTCTCAATCAGCCCCAGCATTTT
.	TRBJ1-4	.	TRBV4-1	CASSQVGQAEKLFF	TGCGCCAGCAGCCAAGTCGGGCAGGCCGAAAAACTGTTTTTT
.	TRBJ2-7	TRBD2	TRBV19	CASSIGLGGGYEQYF	TGTGCCAGTAGTATAGGCTTAGGCGGGGGCTACGAGCAGTACTTC
.	TRBJ1-2	.	TRBV29-1	CSVEDTSYGYTF	TGCAGCGTTGAAGACACAAGTTATGGCTACACCTTC
few	TRBJ2-1	.	TRBV7-8	CASSPRTANNEQFF	TGTGCCAGCAGCCCACGGACAGCTAACAATGAGCAGTTCTTC
.	TRBJ2-5	.	TRBV24-1	CATSDLQGTETQYF	TGTGCCACCAGTGATTTGCAGGGAACAGAGACCCAGTACTTC
.	TRBJ1-1	.	TRBV4-1	CASSQEPSEAFF	TGCGCCAGCAGCCAAGAACCGTCTGAAGCTTTCTTT
.	TRBJ2-5	.	TRBV4-3	CASSQGNQETQYF	TGCGCCAGCAGCCAAGGCAACCAAGAGACCCAGTACTTC
few	TRBJ2-3	.	TRBV7-6	CASSRSPSRGTDTQYF	TGTGCCAGCAGCCGCTCACCGAGTCGGGGGACAGATACGCAGTATTTT
many	TRBJ2-1	TRBD2	TRBV10-1	CASSPLASYNEQFF	TGCGCCAGCAGCCCACTAGCGAGCTACAATGAGCAGTTCTTC
.	TRBJ1-1	.	TRBV4-1	CASSQEMWGPLNTEAFF	TGCGCCAGCAGCCAAGAAATGTGGGGACCTTTGAACACTGAAGCTTTCTTT
few	TRBJ2-3	.	TRBV9	CASSVADGGTDTQYF	TGTGCCAGCAGCGTAGCAGACGGGGGCACAGATACGCAGTATTTT
.	TRBJ1-5	.	TRBV5-1	CASSLGPYSNQPQHF	TGCGCCAGCAGCCTCGGCCCATATAGCAATCAGCCCCAGCATTTT
.	TRBJ1-4	.	TRBV4-3	CASSQVGSNNEKLFF	TGCGCCAGCAGCCAAGTAGGGTCGAATAATGAAAAACTGTTTTTT
few	TRBJ2-5	TRBD2	TRBV4-2	CASSQEVAGGGETQYF	TGTGCCAGCAGCCAAGAGGTAGCGGGGGGAGGAGAGACCCAGTACTTC
few	TRBJ2-2	TRBD1	TRBV7-9	CASSLGQLYTGELFF	TGTGCCAGCAGCTTGGGACAGCTCTACACCGGGGAGCTGTTTTTT
few	TRBJ1-5	.	TRBV7-9	CASSAMDNQPQHF	TGTGCCAGCAGCGCCATGGACAATCAGCCCCAGCATTTT